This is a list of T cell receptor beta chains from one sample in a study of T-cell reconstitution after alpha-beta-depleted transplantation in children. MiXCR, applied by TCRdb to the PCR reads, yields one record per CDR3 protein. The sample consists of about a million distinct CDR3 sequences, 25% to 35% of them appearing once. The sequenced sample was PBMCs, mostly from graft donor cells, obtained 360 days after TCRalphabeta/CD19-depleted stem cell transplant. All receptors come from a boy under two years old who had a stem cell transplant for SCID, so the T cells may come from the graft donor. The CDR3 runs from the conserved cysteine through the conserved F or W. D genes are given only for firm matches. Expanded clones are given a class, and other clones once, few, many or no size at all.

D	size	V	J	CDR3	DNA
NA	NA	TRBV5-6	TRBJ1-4	CASSLFQGATNEKLFF	TGTGCCAGCAGCCTTTTCCAGGGAGCAACTAATGAAAAACTGTTTTTT
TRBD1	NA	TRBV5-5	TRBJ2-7	CASSLEDRVSYEQYF	TGTGCCAGCAGCTTGGAGGACAGGGTCTCCTACGAGCAGTACTTC
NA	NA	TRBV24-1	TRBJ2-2	CATSEGSGELFF	TGTGCCACCAGTGAAGGGTCCGGGGAGCTGTTTTTT
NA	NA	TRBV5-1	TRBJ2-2	CASSFWTNRGGELFF	TGCGCCAGCAGCTTCTGGACTAATAGGGGCGGGGAGCTGTTTTTT
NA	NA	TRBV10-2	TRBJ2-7	CASSLPGPKYEQYF	TGCGCCAGCAGCCTACCGGGACCAAAGTACGAGCAGTACTTC
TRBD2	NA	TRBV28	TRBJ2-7	CASSPQRGRAGEQYF	TGTGCCAGCAGTCCCCAGCGGGGACGGGCCGGAGAGCAGTACTTC
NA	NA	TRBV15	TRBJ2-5	CATSRLPTGPRETQYF	TGTGCCACCAGCAGATTGCCGACAGGCCCAAGGGAGACCCAGTACTTC
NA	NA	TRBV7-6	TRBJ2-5	CASSSNGVESGTQYF	TGTGCCAGCAGCTCTAACGGGGTAGAGAGTGGGACCCAGTACTTC
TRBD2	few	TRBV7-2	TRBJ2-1	CASRPNLLAGEQFF	TGTGCCAGCAGACCAAACCTTCTAGCGGGGGAGCAGTTCTTC
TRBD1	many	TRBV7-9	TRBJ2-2	CASSLAQGGANTGELFF	TGTGCCAGCAGCTTAGCTCAAGGGGGCGCGAACACCGGGGAGCTGTTTTTT
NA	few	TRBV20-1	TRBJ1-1	CSARDRADTEAFF	TGCAGTGCTAGAGATAGAGCGGACACTGAAGCTTTCTTT
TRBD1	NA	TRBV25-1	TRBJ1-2	CASRKTGGFYGYTF	TGTGCCAGCAGAAAGACAGGGGGTTTCTATGGCTACACCTTC
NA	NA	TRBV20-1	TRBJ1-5	CSASLGQRFSNQPQHF	TGCAGTGCTAGTCTTGGACAGAGATTTAGCAATCAGCCCCAGCATTTT
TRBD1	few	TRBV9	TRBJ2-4	CASSVEQGKNIQYF	TGTGCCAGCAGCGTAGAACAGGGGAAAAACATTCAGTACTTC
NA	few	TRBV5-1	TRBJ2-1	CASSFSTSPSSYNEQFF	TGCGCCAGCAGCTTCAGTACATCCCCAAGCTCCTACAATGAGCAGTTCTTC
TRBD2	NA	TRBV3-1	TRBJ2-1	CASSQEVAGGQWSEQFF	TGTGCCAGCAGCCAAGAGGTAGCGGGGGGGCAGTGGAGTGAGCAGTTCTTC
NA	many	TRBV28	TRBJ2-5	CASSFGDGAQETQYF	TGTGCCAGCAGCTTTGGGGACGGAGCTCAAGAGACCCAGTACTTC
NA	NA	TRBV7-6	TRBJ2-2	CASSLEARGNTGELFF	TGTGCCAGCAGCTTAGAAGCGCGCGGGAACACCGGGGAGCTGTTTTTT
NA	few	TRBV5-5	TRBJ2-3	CASSLPRGLGTDTQYF	TGTGCCAGCAGCTTGCCGCGCGGATTAGGCACAGATACGCAGTATTTT
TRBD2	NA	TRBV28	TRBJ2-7	CASNSHPSGAYEQYF	TGTGCCAGCAATTCCCATCCTAGCGGGGCCTACGAGCAGTACTTC
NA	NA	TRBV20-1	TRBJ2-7	CSARDDRGTPHEQYF	TGCAGTGCTAGAGATGATCGGGGGACGCCCCACGAGCAGTACTTC
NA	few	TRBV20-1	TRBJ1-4	CSASPWGGEKLFF	TGCAGTGCTTCCCCGTGGGGAGGTGAAAAACTGTTTTTT
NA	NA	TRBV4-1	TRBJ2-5	CASSQTTTGFVETQYF	TGCGCCAGCAGCCAAACGACAACTGGGTTTGTAGAGACCCAGTACTTC
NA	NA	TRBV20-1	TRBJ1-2	CSASDRGYYGYTF	TGCAGTGCTTCGGACAGAGGCTACTATGGCTACACCTTC
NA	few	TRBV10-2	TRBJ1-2	CASSESKGTWGYGYTF	TGCGCCAGCAGTGAGTCGAAAGGGACCTGGGGGTATGGCTACACCTTC
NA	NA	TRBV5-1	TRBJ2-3	CASRAGGLTQYF	TGCGCCAGCAGGGCAGGAGGTCTTACGCAGTATTTT
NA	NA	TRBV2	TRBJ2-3	CASRSFWSTDTQYF	TGTGCCAGCAGGTCCTTTTGGAGCACAGATACGCAGTATTTT
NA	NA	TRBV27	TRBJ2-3	CASSPSQDTQYF	TGTGCCAGCAGTCCGTCGCAGGATACGCAGTATTTT
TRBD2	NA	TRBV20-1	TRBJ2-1	CSAPASGGALNEQFF	TGCAGTGCGCCGGCTAGCGGGGGGGCCCTTAATGAGCAGTTCTTC
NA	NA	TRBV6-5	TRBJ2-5	CASSYSDLQVASRETQYF	TGTGCCAGCAGTTACTCCGACCTTCAGGTGGCGAGTCGGGAGACCCAGTACTTC
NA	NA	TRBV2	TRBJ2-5	CASSARNSRETQYF	TGTGCCAGCAGTGCTCGGAACTCCCGAGAGACCCAGTACTTC
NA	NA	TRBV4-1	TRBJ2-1	CASRQVRGDNEQFF	TGCGCCAGCAGACAGGTGAGGGGGGACAATGAGCAGTTCTTC
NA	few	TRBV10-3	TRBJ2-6	CAISVGRHNTKSGANVLTF	TGTGCCATCAGTGTTGGCAGACACAATACTAAATCTGGGGCCAACGTCCTGACTTTC